The 22 T cell receptor beta chains in this list originate from one sample, sequenced in a study of beta chain features in type 1 diabetes. The sequenced template was cDNA made from the entire isolated RNA. Profiled with immunoSEQ multiplex PCR; TCRdb holds only in-frame clones, not every one. The table lists fewer than 400,000 clones, around 7.6% of them singletons. Material: central memory CD4+ T cells from blood. These TCRs come from a woman between 18 and 29 years old in good health.

This chain joins TRBV10-3 and TRBJ2-7; D gene uncertain. The V end was cut by 2 bases, the J end by 0 bases, with 11 bases between. The germline V gene has CDR1 ENHRY and CDR2 SYGVKD. This CDR3 region has 15 residues. The CDR3 DNA follows: TGTGCCATCAGTGAGCAACAGTTGAGCTCCTACGAGCAGTACTTC. Translating it yields CAISEQQLSSYEQYF.

This clone was found a few times. The chain joins TRBV7-2 to TRBJ1-1; TRBD1 matches at 8 bases. Germline lookup yields CDR1 SGHTA and CDR2 FQGNSA. Trimming took 6 bases from V and 8 from J; bases not matched to a gene: 14. There are 15 residues in the CDR3. This chain's CDR3 is CASSLTPRQGREAFF. Written as DNA, the CDR3 is TGTGCCAGCAGTTTGACCCCGCGACAGGGGAGAGAAGCTTTCTTT.

This clone was observed a few times. The V gene is TRBV5-1, the J gene TRBJ2-5; D is possibly TRBD1 (7 bases). V lost 4 bases and J lost 2, with 15 bases in between. Germline V gene sequence: CDR1 SGHRS, CDR2 YFSETQ. The CDR3 covers 15 residues. The CDR3 DNA reads TGCGCCAGCAGCCTTATACCAGGGGGGCAAGAGACCCAGTACTTC. Its protein is CASSLIPGGQETQYF.

This clone was recorded a few times. The chain has TRBV5-6 and TRBJ2-5; perhaps TRBD2 as D (5 bases). The CDR3 spans 16 residues. Germline V gene data show CDR1 as SGHDT and CDR2 as YYEEEE. Trimming left V 4 bases short and J 0 bases short, with 16 bases between. The CDR3 DNA reads as TGTGCCAGCAGCCGAGGGATTCCACCGTACCAAGAGACCCAGTACTTC. It encodes CASSRGIPPYQETQYF.

The V gene is TRBV19, the J gene TRBJ2-2; D is unresolved. CDR1 is LNHDA and CDR2 is SQIVND in the germline V gene (reference sequence). There are 14 residues in the CDR3. V gave up 7 bases and J gave up 5 bases, with 14 bases separating them. The CDR3 region is CASNTGGPTGELFF. CDR3 nucleotides: TGTGCCAGTAACACGGGTGGGCCGACCGGGGAGCTGTTTTTT. Together with reference TRBV19 and TRBJ2-2, the CDR3 gives the full variable domain: DGGITQSPKYLFRKEGQNVTLSCEQNLNHDAMYWYRQDPGQGLRLIYYSQIVNDFQKGDIAEGYSVSREKKESFPLTVTSAQKNPTAFYLCASNTGGPTGELFFGEGSRLTVL.

In regard to this clone: The junction does not match germline at one end; this may be a read error. V is TRBV5-1 and J is TRBJ2-2, with 7 positions matching TRBD2. Germline CDR1 is SGHRS and CDR2 is YFSETQ. This CDR3 has 15 amino acids. CDR3 amino acids: CASSSGLHNTGELFF. CDR3 sequence (DNA): TGTGCCAGCAGCTCGGGACTACATAACACCGGGGAGCTGTTTTTT.

The sample holds a few counts of this clone. The J gene is TRBJ2-2, the V gene TRBV4-2, with 11 bases lining up with TRBD1. Germline V gene lookup returns CDR1 LGHNA and CDR2 YNFKEQ. The CDR3 consists of 16 residues. V lost 3 bases and J lost 3; bases outside the gene matches: 3. The CDR3 spells CASSQGTGGDTGELFF. CDR3 coding DNA: TGTGCCAGCAGCCAGGGGACAGGGGGAGACACCGGGGAGCTGTTTTTT.

The V and J genes are TRBV28 and TRBJ1-1; maybe TRBD1 (5 bases). The CDR3 covers 14 residues. V was trimmed by 6 bases and J by 3 bases, leaving 14 bases between them. Germline CDR1 is MDHEN and CDR2 is SYDVKM. The CDR3 nucleotides read TGTGCCAGCAGCTCGGGGGGTAAGGACACTGAAGCTTTCTTT. Translating gives CASSSGGKDTEAFF.

This clone was seen ten or more times. The chain couples TRBV9 to TRBJ2-1; the D is unclear. The CDR3 consists of 16 residues. Germline CDR1 is SGDLS and CDR2 is YYNGEE. V lost 0 bases to trimming and J lost 6 bases, with 16 bases between them. CDR3 residues: CASSVDPGPHGNEQFF. The CDR3 nucleotides are TGTGCCAGCAGCGTAGATCCAGGACCGCACGGCAATGAGCAGTTCTTC.

This sequence joins TRBV7-9 and TRBJ1-2; no reliable D call. V shed 5 bases and J shed 4 bases, with 17 bases lying between them. Per germline, CDR1 SEHNR and CDR2 FQNEAQ (reference sequence). The CDR3 spans 15 residues. Written as DNA, the CDR3 is TGTGCCAGCAGCAATTCCGGGGAGTCCACCTATGGCTACACCTTC. Protein product: CASSNSGESTYGYTF.

Ten or more counts support this clone. This chain connects TRBV5-1 to TRBJ2-2, with 7 bases aligning to TRBD1. The CDR3 is 15 residues long. V was pared by 7 bases and J by 5 bases, with 11 bases of the junction left unmatched. Germline CDR1 and CDR2: SGHRS and YFSETQ. The CDR3 is CASGVGTAQTGELFF. CDR3 nucleotide sequence: TGCGCCAGCGGGGTGGGGACAGCACAGACCGGGGAGCTGTTTTTT. The full variable domain, completed using reference TRBV5-1 and TRBJ2-2, is KAGVTQTPRYLIKTRGQQVTLSCSPISGHRSVSWYQQTPGQGLQFLFEYFSETQRNKGNFPGRFSGRQFSNSRSEMNVSTLELGDSALYLCASGVGTAQTGELFFGEGSRLTVL.

This clone was found a few times. This sequence joins TRBV7-9 and TRBJ1-3, with unresolved D. Looked up from germline, CDR1 is SEHNR and CDR2 is FQNEAQ (reference sequence). The CDR3 spans 11 residues. Trimming left V 9 bases short and J 8 bases short, with 11 bases between. The CDR3 here is CASTPRDTIYF. CDR3 nucleotide sequence: TGTGCCAGTACCCCTAGGGACACCATATATTTT. The whole variable domain, remainder taken from reference TRBV7-9 and TRBJ1-3, is DTGVSQNPRHKITKRGQNVTFRCDPISEHNRLYWYRQTLGQGPEFLTYFQNEAQLEKSRLLSDRFSAERPKGSFSTLEIQRTEQGDSAMYLCASTPRDTIYFGEGSWLTVV.

The V gene is TRBV27, the J gene TRBJ2-1; 8 nucleotides line up with TRBD1. Germline V lookup: CDR1 MNHEY, CDR2 SMNVEV (reference sequence). The V and J ends lost 5 bases and 7 bases, in that order; junction bases with no gene match: 13. The length of the CDR3 is 16 residues. CDR3 in DNA: TGTGCCAGCAGTAGACTGGGACAGGTCCTAGGGAATGAGCAGTTCTTC. Amino acids: CASSRLGQVLGNEQFF.

This clone was detected many times. This chain joins TRBV5-6 and TRBJ2-1; 8 bases are a match to TRBD2. The ends lost 1 base at V and 5 bases at J; junction bases unmatched: 2. The CDR3 runs 14 residues. Germline CDR1 is SGHDT and CDR2 is YYEEEE. CDR3 loop: CASSLTSGNNEQFF. CDR3 DNA sequence: TGTGCCAGCAGCTTGACTAGCGGTAACAATGAGCAGTTCTTC.

The chain recombines TRBV4-2 with TRBJ2-1, with 10 bases that match TRBD2. CDR1 is LGHNA and CDR2 is YNFKEQ in the germline V gene. This CDR3 has 16 residues. Trimming took 2 bases from V and 7 from J; bases not matched to a gene: 8. The CDR3 loop reads CASSQTLAGRQNEQFF. The CDR3 DNA reads TGTGCCAGCAGCCAAACACTAGCGGGAAGGCAGAATGAGCAGTTCTTC.

V and J are TRBV5-1 and TRBJ2-5, with 7 bases matching TRBD1. Germline CDR1 SGHRS, CDR2 YFSETQ. The V and J ends lost 0 bases and 4 bases, in that order; junction bases with no gene match: 6. The CDR3 sequence is 15 residues long. CDR3 nucleotides: TGCGCCAGCAGCTTGGAAGGGACAGCACCAGAGACCCAGTACTTC. This codes for CASSLEGTAPETQYF.

This clone was counted only a few times. J is TRBJ2-3 and V is TRBV27; the D is unclear. CDR3 length equals 14 residues. CDR1 and CDR2 (germline): MNHEY, SMNVEV (reference sequence). The germline V and J ends were trimmed by 0 bases and 6 bases, with 10 bases remaining between them. CDR3 protein: CASSLSPAPDTQYF. The DNA of the CDR3 is TGTGCCAGCAGTTTATCGCCGGCACCTGATACGCAGTATTTT.

This clone was seen only a few times. This chain joins TRBV6-5 and TRBJ2-7; D ambiguous. V was pared by 5 bases and J by 4 bases, with 18 bases between. There are 15 residues in the CDR3. CDR1 is MNHEY, CDR2 SVGAGI, per germline. CDR3 loop: CASSQSVQTLYEQYF. The DNA of the CDR3 is TGTGCCAGCAGTCAATCGGTACAGACCCTATACGAGCAGTACTTC.

The V gene is TRBV5-6, the J gene TRBJ1-2; weak D call: TRBD1 (6 bases). V lost 5 bases to trimming and J lost 5 bases, with 19 bases between them. This CDR3 has 15 amino acids. Germline V gene lookup returns CDR1 SGHDT and CDR2 YYEEEE. The CDR3: CASRDTQGLLYGYTF. The CDR3 DNA sequence: TGTGCCAGCAGGGACACACAGGGCCTCCTTTATGGCTACACCTTC.

This clone appeared many times. The chain recombines TRBV6-5 with TRBJ1-4; tentative D call: TRBD1 (5 bases). V shed 3 bases and J shed 10 bases, with 12 bases lying between them. There are 13 residues in the CDR3. Germline-derived CDR1 and CDR2 are MNHEY and SVGAGI. The CDR3 region has the DNA TGTGCCAGCAGTTATGGGGGAAGGGGAAAACTGTTTTTT. It encodes CASSYGGRGKLFF.

There are many counts of this clone. V gene TRBV7-9 combines with J gene TRBJ2-5, with TRBD1 identical over 8 bases. J gave up 3 bases and V 5 bases, and 5 bases lay outside the gene matches. Germline loops: CDR1 SEHNR, CDR2 FQNEAQ (reference sequence). The CDR3 has 14 amino acids. The CDR3 is CASSTGQVEETQYF. In DNA form, the CDR3 reads TGTGCCAGCAGCACGGGACAGGTAGAAGAGACCCAGTACTTC. The whole variable domain, remainder taken from reference TRBV7-9 and TRBJ2-5, is DTGVSQNPRHKITKRGQNVTFRCDPISEHNRLYWYRQTLGQGPEFLTYFQNEAQLEKSRLLSDRFSAERPKGSFSTLEIQRTEQGDSAMYLCASSTGQVEETQYFGPGTRLLVL.

This clone was counted only a few times. J is TRBJ2-1 and V is TRBV27; D may be TRBD1 (5 bases). The germline gives CDR1 MNHEY, CDR2 SMNVEV (reference sequence). CDR3 length: 12 amino acids. V was shortened by 1 base and J by 9 bases, with 7 bases between the two germline ends. The CDR3, as DNA: TGTGCCAGCAGTTTATGGGGCCGTGAGCAGTTCTTC. Amino acids: CASSLWGREQFF.